The rows below give T cell receptor beta chains drawn from one sample of a study of blood T cell repertoires in COVID-19. The protocol was immunoSEQ multiplex PCR, while the TCRdb copy is restricted to in-frame clones and leaves out a portion. The sample lists under 300,000 clones, more than 60% occurring once. The source material was peripheral blood. The receptors here all came from a woman aged 35 to 49 with active or convalescent COVID-19. The CDR3 runs from the conserved cysteine through the conserved F or W. The D gene is left open where the match is weak. Size tells how often a clone was seen (once, few, many) or the class of an expanded clone, and some rows leave it out.

size,V,J,D,DNA,CDR3
-,TRBV7-3,TRBJ1-2,-,TGTGCCAGCAGCCTTCAGGGGTACTATGGCTACACCTTC,CASSLQGYYGYTF
-,TRBV14,TRBJ2-5,TRBD2,TGTGCCAGCAGCCAGACTAGCGGACTTAACCAAGAGACCCAGTACTTC,CASSQTSGLNQETQYF
-,TRBV18,TRBJ2-1,-,TGTGCCAGCTCACCGCCCGGCAGGGGGGCCTACAATGAGCAGTTCTTC,CASSPPGRGAYNEQFF
once,TRBV5-6,TRBJ2-7,-,TGTGCCAGCAGCCCCCCGGGGAGGTACGAGCAGTACTTC,CASSPPGRYEQYF
-,TRBV18,TRBJ2-7,TRBD2,TGTGCCAGCTCACCACCGACTAGCGGGCGACGGGGCGTCGAGCAGTACTTC,CASSPPTSGRRGVEQYF
-,TRBV9,TRBJ1-2,-,TGTGCCAGCAGCCCCCTTGGGGAGGGAGGGTATGGCTACACCTTC,CASSPLGEGGYGYTF
-,TRBV13,TRBJ2-2,TRBD1,TGTGCCAGCAGCTTAGTTCCGACAGGGGGCGCGACCGGGGAGCTGTTTTTT,CASSLVPTGGATGELFF
-,TRBV5-6,TRBJ2-7,-,TGTGCCAGCAGCTTGGGGGCTAGCCTTTACGAGCAGTACTTC,CASSLGASLYEQYF
few,TRBV5-1,TRBJ1-6,TRBD1,TGCGCCAGCAGCTTACAGGGGTCCAATTCACCCCTCCACTTT,CASSLQGSNSPLHF
-,TRBV10-3,TRBJ2-3,TRBD1,TGTGCCATCAGTGACAGGGGGCAAACAGATACGCAGTATTTT,CAISDRGQTDTQYF
-,TRBV6-4,TRBJ2-1,TRBD2,TGTGCCAGCAGTCCCGGGACTAGCGGGGGTCGCAATGAGCAGTTCTTC,CASSPGTSGGRNEQFF
-,TRBV5-4,TRBJ1-2,TRBD1,TGTGCCAGCAGGGGGGACAGGGGGCATACTAACTATGGCTACACCTTC,CASRGDRGHTNYGYTF
-,TRBV5-1,TRBJ1-4,-,TGCGCCAGCAGGTTACAGCATGAAAAACTGTTTTTT,CASRLQHEKLFF
-,TRBV28,TRBJ1-6,-,TGTGCCAGCACTCCCCTGGGGCGTCGTTTAGCCCTCCACTTT,CASTPLGRRLALHF
-,TRBV5-6,TRBJ1-4,-,TGTGCCAGCAGCTTGTGGACAGCTGGTGAAAAACTGTTTTTT,CASSLWTAGEKLFF
few,TRBV18,TRBJ2-7,-,TGTGCCAGCTCACCCTCCGGCGCGGCCTACGAGCAGTACTTC,CASSPSGAAYEQYF
-,TRBV29-1,TRBJ2-5,-,TGCAGCGTCACGACGTCTGGAAGGGGGACCCAGTACTTC,CSVTTSGRGTQYF
-,TRBV12-3/TRBV12-4,TRBJ1-2,TRBD1,TGTGCCAGCAGAGAACAGGGGAACTATGGCTACACCTTC,CASREQGNYGYTF